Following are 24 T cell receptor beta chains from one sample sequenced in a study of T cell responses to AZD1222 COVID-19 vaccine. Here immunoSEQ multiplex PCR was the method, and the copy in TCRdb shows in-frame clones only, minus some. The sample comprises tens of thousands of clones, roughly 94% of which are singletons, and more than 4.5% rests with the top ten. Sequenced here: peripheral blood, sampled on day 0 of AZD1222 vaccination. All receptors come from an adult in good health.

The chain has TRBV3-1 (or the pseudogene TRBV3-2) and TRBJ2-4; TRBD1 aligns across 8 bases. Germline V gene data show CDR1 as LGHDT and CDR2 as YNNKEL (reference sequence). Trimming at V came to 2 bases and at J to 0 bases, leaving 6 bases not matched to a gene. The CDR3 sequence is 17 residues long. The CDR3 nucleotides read TGTGCCAGCAGCCAACAGGGGGCCTCTGTAGCCAAAAACATTCAGTACTTC. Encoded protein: CASSQQGASVAKNIQYF.

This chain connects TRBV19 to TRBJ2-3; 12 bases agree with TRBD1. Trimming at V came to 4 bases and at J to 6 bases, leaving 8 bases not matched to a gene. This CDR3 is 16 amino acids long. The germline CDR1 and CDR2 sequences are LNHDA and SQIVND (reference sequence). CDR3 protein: CASSTARDRGRDTQYF. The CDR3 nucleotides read TGTGCCAGTAGTACCGCCCGGGACAGGGGGCGGGATACGCAGTATTTT.

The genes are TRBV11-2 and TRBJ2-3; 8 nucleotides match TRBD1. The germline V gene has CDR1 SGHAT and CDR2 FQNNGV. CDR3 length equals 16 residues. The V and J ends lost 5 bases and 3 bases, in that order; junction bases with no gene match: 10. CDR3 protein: CASSPRTGRGTDTQYF. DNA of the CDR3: TGTGCCAGCAGCCCTCGGACAGGGCGGGGTACAGATACGCAGTATTTT.

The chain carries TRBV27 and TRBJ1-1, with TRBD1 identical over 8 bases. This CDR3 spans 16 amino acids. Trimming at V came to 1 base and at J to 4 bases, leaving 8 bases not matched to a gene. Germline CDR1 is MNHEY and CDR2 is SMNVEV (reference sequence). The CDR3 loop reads CASSLWSPTGATEAFF. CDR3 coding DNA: TGTGCCAGCAGTTTATGGTCACCGACAGGGGCCACTGAAGCTTTCTTT.

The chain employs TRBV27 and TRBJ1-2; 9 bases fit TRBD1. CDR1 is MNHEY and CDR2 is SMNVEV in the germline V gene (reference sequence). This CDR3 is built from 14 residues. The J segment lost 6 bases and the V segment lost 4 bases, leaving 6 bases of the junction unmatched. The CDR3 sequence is CASSSKDRGNGYTF. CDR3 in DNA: TGTGCCAGCAGTTCGAAAGACAGGGGGAATGGCTACACCTTC.

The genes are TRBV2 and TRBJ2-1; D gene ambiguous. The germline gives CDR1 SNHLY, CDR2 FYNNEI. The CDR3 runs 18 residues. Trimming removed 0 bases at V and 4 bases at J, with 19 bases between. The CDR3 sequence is CASSEAVRAPNTYNEQFF. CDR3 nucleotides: TGTGCCAGCAGTGAAGCGGTCCGGGCCCCAAATACTTACAATGAGCAGTTCTTC.

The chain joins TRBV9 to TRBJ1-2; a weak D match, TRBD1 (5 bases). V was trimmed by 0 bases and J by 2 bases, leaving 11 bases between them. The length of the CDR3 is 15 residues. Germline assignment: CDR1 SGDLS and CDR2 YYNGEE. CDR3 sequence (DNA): TGTGCCAGCAGCGTAGGTAGGGGCTGGAACTATGGCTACACCTTC. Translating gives CASSVGRGWNYGYTF.

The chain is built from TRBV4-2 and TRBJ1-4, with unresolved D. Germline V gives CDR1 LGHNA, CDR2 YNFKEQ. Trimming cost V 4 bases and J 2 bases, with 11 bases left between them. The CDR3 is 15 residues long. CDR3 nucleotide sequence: TGTGCCAGCAGCCCCTGGGGAGGGACTAATGAAAAACTGTTTTTT. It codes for CASSPWGGTNEKLFF.

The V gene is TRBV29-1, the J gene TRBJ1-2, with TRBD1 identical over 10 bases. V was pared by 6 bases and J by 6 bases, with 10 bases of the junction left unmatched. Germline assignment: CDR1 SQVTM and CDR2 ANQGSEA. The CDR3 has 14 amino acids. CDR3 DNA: TGCAGCGTGAGATCGGGGACAGGGGCGGATGGCTACACCTTC. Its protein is CSVRSGTGADGYTF.

CDR3 loop: CASSVVTELQGDEQYF. The CDR3 nucleotides read TGTGCCAGCAGCGTAGTGACCGAATTACAGGGTGACGAGCAGTACTTC. V and J are TRBV9 and TRBJ2-7, with D tentatively TRBD1 (6 bases). The CDR3 sequence is 16 residues long. Germline V gene data show CDR1 as SGDLS and CDR2 as YYNGEE. V was cut by 0 bases and J by 5 bases, with 18 bases left in between.

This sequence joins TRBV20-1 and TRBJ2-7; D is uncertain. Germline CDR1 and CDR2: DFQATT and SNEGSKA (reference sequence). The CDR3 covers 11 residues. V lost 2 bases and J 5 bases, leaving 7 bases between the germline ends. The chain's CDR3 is CSARRTDEQYF. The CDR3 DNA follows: TGCAGTGCTAGAAGGACGGACGAGCAGTACTTC.

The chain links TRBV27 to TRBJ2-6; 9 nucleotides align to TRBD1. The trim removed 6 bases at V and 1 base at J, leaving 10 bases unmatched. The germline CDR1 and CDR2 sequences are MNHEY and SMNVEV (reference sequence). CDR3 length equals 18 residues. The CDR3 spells CASRLTGGAFSGANVLTF. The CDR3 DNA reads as TGTGCCAGCAGACTAACAGGGGGCGCCTTTTCTGGGGCCAACGTCCTGACTTTC.

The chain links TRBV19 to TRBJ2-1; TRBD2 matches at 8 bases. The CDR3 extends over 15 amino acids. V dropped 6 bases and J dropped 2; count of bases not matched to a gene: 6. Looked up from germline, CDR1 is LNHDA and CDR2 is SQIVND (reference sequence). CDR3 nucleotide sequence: TGTGCCAGTAGCCAAACTAGCGGAACCTACAATGAGCAGTTCTTC. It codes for CASSQTSGTYNEQFF. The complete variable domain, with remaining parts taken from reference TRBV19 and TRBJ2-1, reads DGGITQSPKYLFRKEGQNVTLSCEQNLNHDAMYWYRQDPGQGLRLIYYSQIVNDFQKGDIAEGYSVSREKKESFPLTVTSAQKNPTAFYLCASSQTSGTYNEQFFGPGTRLTVL.

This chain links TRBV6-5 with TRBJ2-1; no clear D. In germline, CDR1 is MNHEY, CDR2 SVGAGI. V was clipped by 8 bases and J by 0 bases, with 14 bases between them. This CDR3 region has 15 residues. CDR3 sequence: CASGVLRFSYNEQFF. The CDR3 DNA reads TGTGCCAGCGGAGTCCTACGCTTCTCCTACAATGAGCAGTTCTTC.

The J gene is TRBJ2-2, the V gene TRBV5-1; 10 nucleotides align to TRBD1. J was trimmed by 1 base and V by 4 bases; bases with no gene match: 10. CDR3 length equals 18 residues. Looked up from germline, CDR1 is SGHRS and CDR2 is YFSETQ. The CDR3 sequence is CASSIPPGQGMNTGELFF. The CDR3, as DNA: TGCGCCAGCAGCATCCCCCCGGGACAGGGGATGAACACCGGGGAGCTGTTTTTT. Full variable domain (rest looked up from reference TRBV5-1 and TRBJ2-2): KAGVTQTPRYLIKTRGQQVTLSCSPISGHRSVSWYQQTPGQGLQFLFEYFSETQRNKGNFPGRFSGRQFSNSRSEMNVSTLELGDSALYLCASSIPPGQGMNTGELFFGEGSRLTVL.

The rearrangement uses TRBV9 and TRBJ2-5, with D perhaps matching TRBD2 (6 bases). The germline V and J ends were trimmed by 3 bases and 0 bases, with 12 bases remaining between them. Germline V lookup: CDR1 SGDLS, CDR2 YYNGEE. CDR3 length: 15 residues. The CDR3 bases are TGTGCCAGCAGCGCCGAACCTAGCGACCAAGAGACCCAGTACTTC. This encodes CASSAEPSDQETQYF.

CDR3 amino acids: CASSSSGAGELFF. The CDR3 bases are TGTGCCAGCAGTTCATCGGGTGCCGGGGAGCTGTTTTTT. V gene TRBV27 combines with J gene TRBJ2-2; D is ambiguous. V dropped 4 bases and J dropped 6 bases, with 9 bases sitting between them. The length of the CDR3 is 13 residues. Germline loops: CDR1 MNHEY, CDR2 SMNVEV (reference sequence).

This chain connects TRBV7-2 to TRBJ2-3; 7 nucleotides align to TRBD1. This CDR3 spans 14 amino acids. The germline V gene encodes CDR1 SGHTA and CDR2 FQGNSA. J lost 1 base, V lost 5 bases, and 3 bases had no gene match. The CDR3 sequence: CASSHDRGTDTQYF. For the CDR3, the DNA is TGTGCCAGCAGCCACGACAGGGGCACAGATACGCAGTATTTT.

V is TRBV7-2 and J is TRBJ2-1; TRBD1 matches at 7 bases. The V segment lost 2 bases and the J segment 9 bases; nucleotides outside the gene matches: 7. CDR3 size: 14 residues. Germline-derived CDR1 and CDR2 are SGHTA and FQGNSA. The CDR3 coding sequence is TGTGCCAGCAGCTTACAGGGGGTTCGATCTGAGCAGTTCTTC. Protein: CASSLQGVRSEQFF.

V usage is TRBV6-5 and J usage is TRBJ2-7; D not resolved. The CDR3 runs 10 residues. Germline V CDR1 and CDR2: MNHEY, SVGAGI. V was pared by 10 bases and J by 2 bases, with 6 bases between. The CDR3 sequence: CAIRAYEQYF. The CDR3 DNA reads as TGTGCCATTCGGGCCTACGAGCAGTACTTC.

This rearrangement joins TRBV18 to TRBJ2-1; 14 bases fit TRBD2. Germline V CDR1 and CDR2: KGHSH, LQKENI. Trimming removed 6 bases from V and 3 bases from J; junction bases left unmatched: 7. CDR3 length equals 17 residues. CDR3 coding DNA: TGTGCCAGCTCTCGGACTAGCGGGAGGACCTACTACAATGAGCAGTTCTTC. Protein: CASSRTSGRTYYNEQFF.

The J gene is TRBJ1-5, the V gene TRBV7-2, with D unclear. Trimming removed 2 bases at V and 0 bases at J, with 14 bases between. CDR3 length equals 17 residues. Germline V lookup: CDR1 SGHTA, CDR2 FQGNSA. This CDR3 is CASSLRGWVNSNQPQHF. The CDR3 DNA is TGTGCCAGCAGCTTAAGAGGCTGGGTGAATAGCAATCAGCCCCAGCATTTT.

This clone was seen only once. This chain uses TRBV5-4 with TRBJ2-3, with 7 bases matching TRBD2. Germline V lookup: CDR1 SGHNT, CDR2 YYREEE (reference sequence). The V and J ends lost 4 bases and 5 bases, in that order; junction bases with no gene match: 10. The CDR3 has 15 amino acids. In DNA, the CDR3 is TGTGCCAGCAGCCGGGACTATCCAACGGGAGATACGCAGTATTTT. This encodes CASSRDYPTGDTQYF.

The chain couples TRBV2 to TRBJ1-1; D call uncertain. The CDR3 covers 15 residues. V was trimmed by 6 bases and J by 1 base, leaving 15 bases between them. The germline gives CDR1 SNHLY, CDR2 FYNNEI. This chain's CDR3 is CASSPYAQPNTEAFF. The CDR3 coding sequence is TGTGCCAGCAGCCCTTATGCGCAGCCGAACACTGAAGCTTTCTTT.